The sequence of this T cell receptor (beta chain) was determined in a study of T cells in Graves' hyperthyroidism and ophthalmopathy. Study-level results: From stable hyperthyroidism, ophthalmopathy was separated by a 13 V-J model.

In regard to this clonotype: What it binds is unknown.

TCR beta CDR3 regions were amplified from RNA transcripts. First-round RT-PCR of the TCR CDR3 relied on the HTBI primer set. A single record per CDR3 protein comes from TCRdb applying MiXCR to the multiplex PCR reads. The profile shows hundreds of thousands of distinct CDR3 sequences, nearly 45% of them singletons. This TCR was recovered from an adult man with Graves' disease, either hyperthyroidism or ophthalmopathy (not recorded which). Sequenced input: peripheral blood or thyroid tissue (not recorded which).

CDR3 protein: CASSVDGGRYKQYF. CDR3 coding DNA: TGTGCCAGCAGTGTGGACGGCGGACGGTACAAGCAGTACTTC. The chain recombines TRBV9 with TRBJ2-7; D uncertain. The CDR3 covers 14 residues. V lost 5 bases and J lost 8, with 20 bases in between. Germline V gives CDR1 SGDLS, CDR2 YYNGEE.